What follows describes a single TCR beta chain. The antigen is undetermined. The record originates from a study of T cell repertoires in cytomegalovirus infection. Study results and limitations: The ex vivo response was dominated by HLA-C-restricted CMV-specific TCR beta clonotypes. Based on cumulative public TCR beta family frequency, carriers of CMV plus the relevant HLA were identified.

A single record per CDR3 protein comes from TCRdb applying MiXCR to the reads. The sample includes around 750,000 distinct CDR3 sequences, approximately 32% of them seen just once. Germline CDR1 reads SGHTA; CDR2 reads FQGTGA. This CDR3 comprises 17 residues. Between the trimmed V and J ends, which lost 0 bases and 0 bases, there was a span of 13 bases. The clonotype originates from a human donor in good health (CMV status not recorded). Some clones in this sample may be carry-over from other donors' samples. Sequences were derived from cultured CD8+ T cells from PBMCs, sampled from culture after CMV antigen stimulation. V gene TRBV7-3 combines with J gene TRBJ2-3, with TRBD2 as a possible D gene (6 bases). Here the CDR3 reads CASSLTGRGGSTDTQYF. The CDR3 DNA reads as TGTGCCAGCAGCTTAACAGGGCGGGGCGGGAGCACAGATACGCAGTATTTT.